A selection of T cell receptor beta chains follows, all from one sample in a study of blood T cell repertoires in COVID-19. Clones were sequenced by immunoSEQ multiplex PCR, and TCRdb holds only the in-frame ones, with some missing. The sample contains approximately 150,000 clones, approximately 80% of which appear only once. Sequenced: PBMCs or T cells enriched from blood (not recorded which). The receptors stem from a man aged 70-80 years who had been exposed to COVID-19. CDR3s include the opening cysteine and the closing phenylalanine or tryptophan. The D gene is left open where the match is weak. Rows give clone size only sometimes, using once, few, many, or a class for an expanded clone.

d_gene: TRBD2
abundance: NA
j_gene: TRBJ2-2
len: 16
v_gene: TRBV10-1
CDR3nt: TGCGCCAGCAGGGGCCACGGGGGGGCTGGAGCCGGGGAGCTGTTTTTT
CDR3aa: CASRGHGGAGAGELFF

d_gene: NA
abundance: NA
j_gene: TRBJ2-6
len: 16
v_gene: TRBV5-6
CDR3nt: TGTGCCAGCAGCTTCCTAACGGGGTCTGGGGCCAACGTCCTGACTTTC
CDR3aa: CASSFLTGSGANVLTF

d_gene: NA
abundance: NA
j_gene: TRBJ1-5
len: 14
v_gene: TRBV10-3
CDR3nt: TGTGCCATCAGCGACGGAGAACACAATCAGCCCCAGCATTTT
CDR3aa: CAISDGEHNQPQHF

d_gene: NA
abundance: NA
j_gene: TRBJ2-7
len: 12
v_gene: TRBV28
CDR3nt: TGTGCCAGCAGTTTAGGGGGGTACGAGCAGTACTTC
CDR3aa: CASSLGGYEQYF

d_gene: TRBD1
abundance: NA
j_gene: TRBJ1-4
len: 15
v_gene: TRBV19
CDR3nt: TGTGCCAGTAGTATACGGGACAGACAGAGTGAAAAACTGTTTTTT
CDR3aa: CASSIRDRQSEKLFF

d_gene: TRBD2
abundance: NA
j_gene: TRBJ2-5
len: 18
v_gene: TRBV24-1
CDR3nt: TGTGCCACCAGTGACCGAACCCTAGCGGGAGGGCTCCAAGAGACCCAGTACTTC
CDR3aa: CATSDRTLAGGLQETQYF

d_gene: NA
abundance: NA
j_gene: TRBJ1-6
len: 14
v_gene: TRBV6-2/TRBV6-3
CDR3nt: TGTGCCAGCAGCAAAGGACATCCTGGGGCACCCCTCCACTTT
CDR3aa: CASSKGHPGAPLHF

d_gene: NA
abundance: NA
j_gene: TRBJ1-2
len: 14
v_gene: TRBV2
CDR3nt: TGTGCCAGCAAAAATGACAATTCCAACTATGGCTACACCTTC
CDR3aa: CASKNDNSNYGYTF

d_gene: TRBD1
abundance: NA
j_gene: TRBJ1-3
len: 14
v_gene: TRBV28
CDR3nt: TGTGCCAGCAGAGAGGGGGCCGTAGGAAACACCATATATTTT
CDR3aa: CASREGAVGNTIYF

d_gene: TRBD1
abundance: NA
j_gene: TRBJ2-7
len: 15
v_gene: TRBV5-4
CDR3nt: TGTGCCAGCAGCCCTCTAGCACCAGGGGGCAACGAGCAGTACTTC
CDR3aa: CASSPLAPGGNEQYF

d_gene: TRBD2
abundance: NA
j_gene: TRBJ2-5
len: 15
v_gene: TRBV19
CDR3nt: TGTGCCAGTAGTATCCTAGCGGGGGGCTTAGAGACCCAGTACTTC
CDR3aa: CASSILAGGLETQYF

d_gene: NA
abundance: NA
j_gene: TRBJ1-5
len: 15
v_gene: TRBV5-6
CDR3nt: TGTGCCAGCAGCGCATACAGGGAAAGCAATCAGCCCCAGCATTTT
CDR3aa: CASSAYRESNQPQHF

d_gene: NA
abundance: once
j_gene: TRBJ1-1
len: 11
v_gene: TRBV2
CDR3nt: TGTGCCAGCAGGCAGGGGAATGAAGCTTTCTTT
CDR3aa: CASRQGNEAFF

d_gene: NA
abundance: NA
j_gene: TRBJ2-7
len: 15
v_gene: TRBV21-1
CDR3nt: TGTGCCAGCACCCAGCGCCGTGGAGGGCGGTACGAGCAGTACTTC
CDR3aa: CASTQRRGGRYEQYF

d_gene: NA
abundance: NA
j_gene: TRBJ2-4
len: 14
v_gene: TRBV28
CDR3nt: TGTGCCAGCAGTTTTCGACAGGCTAAGAACATTCAGTACTTC
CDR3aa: CASSFRQAKNIQYF

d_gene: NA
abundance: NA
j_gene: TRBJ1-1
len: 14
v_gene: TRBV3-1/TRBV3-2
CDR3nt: TGTGCCAGCAGCCAAGAACAGGTGCACACTGAAGCTTTCTTT
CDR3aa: CASSQEQVHTEAFF

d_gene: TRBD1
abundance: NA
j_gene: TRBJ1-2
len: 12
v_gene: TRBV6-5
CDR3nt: TGTGCCAGCAGTCCAGGGGGCTTGGGCTACACCTTC
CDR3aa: CASSPGGLGYTF

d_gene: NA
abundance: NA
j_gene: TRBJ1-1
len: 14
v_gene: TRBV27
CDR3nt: TGTGCCAGCAGCCTCCAGGGATCTGGCACTGAAGCTTTCTTT
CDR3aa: CASSLQGSGTEAFF

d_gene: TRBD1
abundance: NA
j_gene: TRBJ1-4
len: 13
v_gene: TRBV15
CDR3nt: TGTGCCGCCGGGACAGGGGAAAATGAAAAACTGTTTTTT
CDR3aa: CAAGTGENEKLFF

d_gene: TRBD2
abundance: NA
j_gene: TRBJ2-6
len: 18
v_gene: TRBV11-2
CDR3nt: TGTGCCAGCAGCCTGCAACTAGCGGGACTCTCTGGGGCCAACGTCCTGACTTTC
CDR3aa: CASSLQLAGLSGANVLTF

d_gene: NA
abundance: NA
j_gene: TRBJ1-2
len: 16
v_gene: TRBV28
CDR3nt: TGTGCCAGCAGTTTAAGCGGCCCAGGGGTTGGTGGGGGCTACACCTTC
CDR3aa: CASSLSGPGVGGGYTF

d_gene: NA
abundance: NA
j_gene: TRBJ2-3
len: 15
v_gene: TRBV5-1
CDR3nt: TGCGCCAGCAGCTTGTCCGGGAAGGGCACAGATACGCAGTATTTT
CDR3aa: CASSLSGKGTDTQYF

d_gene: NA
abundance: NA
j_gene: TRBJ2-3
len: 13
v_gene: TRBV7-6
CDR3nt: TGTGCCAGCAGCTTAGCGGAGTCAGATACGCAGTATTTT
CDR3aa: CASSLAESDTQYF

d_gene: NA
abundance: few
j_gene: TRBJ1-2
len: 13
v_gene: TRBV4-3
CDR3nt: TGCGCCAGCAGCCAAGACCCCGTGGGCAGGCACACCTTC
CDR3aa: CASSQDPVGRHTF

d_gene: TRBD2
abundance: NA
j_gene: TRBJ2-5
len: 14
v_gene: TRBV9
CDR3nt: TGTGCCAGCAGCGTTAGCGGGGGGGCGGAGACCCAGTACTTC
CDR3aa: CASSVSGGAETQYF

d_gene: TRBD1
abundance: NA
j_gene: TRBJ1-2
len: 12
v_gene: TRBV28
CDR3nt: TGTGCCATACAGGGGAATAACTATGGCTACACCTTC
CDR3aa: CAIQGNNYGYTF

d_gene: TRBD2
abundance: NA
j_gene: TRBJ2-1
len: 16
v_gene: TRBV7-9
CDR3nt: TGTGCCAGCAGCTCACCAATAACTAGCGGGAGGGGTGAGCAGTTCTTC
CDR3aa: CASSSPITSGRGEQFF

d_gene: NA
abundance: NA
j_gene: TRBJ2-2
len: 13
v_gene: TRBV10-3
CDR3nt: TGTGCCATCAGGCCAGGGAACACCGGGGAGCTGTTTTTT
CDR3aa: CAIRPGNTGELFF

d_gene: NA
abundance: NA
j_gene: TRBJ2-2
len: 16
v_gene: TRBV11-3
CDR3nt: TGTGCCAGCAGTAGGGGTGAGATTGCGAACACCGGGGAGCTGTTTTTT
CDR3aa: CASSRGEIANTGELFF

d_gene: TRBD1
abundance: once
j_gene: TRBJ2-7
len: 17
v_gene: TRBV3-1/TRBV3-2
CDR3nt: TGTGCCAGCAGCCAAGATTCAGGGGGAGCTGGGGCCTACGAGCAGTACTTC
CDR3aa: CASSQDSGGAGAYEQYF

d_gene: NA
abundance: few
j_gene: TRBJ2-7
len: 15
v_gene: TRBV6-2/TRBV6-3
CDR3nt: TGTGCCAGCAGTCCCCCAGTCCCGGCGGGCTACGAGCAGTACTTC
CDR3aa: CASSPPVPAGYEQYF

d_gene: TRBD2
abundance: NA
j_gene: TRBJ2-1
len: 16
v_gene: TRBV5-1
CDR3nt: TGCGCCAGCAGCCCCGGGACTAGCGGGGGGGCGGATGAGCAGTTCTTC
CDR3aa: CASSPGTSGGADEQFF

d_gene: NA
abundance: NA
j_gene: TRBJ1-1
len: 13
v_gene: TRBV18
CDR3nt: TGTGCCAGCTCATCGGACAGGAACACTGAAGCTTTCTTT
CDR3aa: CASSSDRNTEAFF

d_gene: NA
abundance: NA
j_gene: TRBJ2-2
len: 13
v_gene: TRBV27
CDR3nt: TGTGCCAGCAGTTTTAGAAGTACCGGGGAGCTGTTTTTT
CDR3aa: CASSFRSTGELFF

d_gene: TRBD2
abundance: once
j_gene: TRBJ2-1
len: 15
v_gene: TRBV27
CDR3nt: TGTGCCAGCAGTTGGACTAGCGGAATCTACAATGAGCAGTTCTTC
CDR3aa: CASSWTSGIYNEQFF

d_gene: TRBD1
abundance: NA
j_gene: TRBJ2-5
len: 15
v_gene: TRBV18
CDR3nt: TGTGCCAGCTCGCCCGACAGGGGGTATGTGGAGACCCAGTACTTC
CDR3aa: CASSPDRGYVETQYF

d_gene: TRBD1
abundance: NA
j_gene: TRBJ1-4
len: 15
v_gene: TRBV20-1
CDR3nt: TGCAGTGCTAGTCCAAATACAGGGGTTAATGAAAAACTGTTTTTT
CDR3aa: CSASPNTGVNEKLFF

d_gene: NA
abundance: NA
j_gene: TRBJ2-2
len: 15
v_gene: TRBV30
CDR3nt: TGTGCCTGCGTCGGAGGGGTCGTAATCACCGGGGAGCTGTTTTTT
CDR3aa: CACVGGVVITGELFF

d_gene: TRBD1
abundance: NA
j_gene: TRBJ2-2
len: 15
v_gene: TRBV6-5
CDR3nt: TGTGCCAGCAGGAAACAGGGGTCCAACACCGGGGAGCTGTTTTTT
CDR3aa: CASRKQGSNTGELFF

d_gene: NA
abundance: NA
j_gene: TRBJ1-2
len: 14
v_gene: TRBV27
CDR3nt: TGTGCCAGCAGCCTCCGCGGACTAACCTATGGCTACACCTTC
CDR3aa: CASSLRGLTYGYTF

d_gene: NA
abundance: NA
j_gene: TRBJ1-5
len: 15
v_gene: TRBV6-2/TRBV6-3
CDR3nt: TGTGCCAGCAGTCCCCAGGGATTAGGCAATCAGCCCCAGCATTTT
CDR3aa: CASSPQGLGNQPQHF

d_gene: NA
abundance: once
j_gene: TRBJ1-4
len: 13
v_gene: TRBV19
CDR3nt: TGTGCCAGCACCGAGAGGGCAGGTGAAAAACTGTTTTTT
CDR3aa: CASTERAGEKLFF

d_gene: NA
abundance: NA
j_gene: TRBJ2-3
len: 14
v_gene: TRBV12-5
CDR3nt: TGTGCTAGTGGTTTGGTTAGCCACACAGATACGCAGTATTTT
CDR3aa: CASGLVSHTDTQYF

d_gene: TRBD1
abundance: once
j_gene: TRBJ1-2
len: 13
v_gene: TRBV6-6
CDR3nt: TGTGCCAGCAGTAATAGACAGGGTGGAGGCTACACCTTC
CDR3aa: CASSNRQGGGYTF

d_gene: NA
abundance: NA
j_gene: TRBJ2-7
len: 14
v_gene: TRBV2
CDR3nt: TGTGCCAGCAGTGAAGGCGGCCGGGAGCGTCGGCAGTACTTC
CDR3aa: CASSEGGRERRQYF

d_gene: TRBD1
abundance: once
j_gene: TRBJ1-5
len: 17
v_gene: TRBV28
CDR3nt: TGTGCCAGCAGCTCACCCAACGACAGGGGTAGGGGTCAGCCCCAGCATTTT
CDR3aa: CASSSPNDRGRGQPQHF

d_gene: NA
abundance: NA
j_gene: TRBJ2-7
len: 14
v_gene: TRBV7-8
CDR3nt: TGTGCCAGCAGCTTAGACAGGGCGGCAGGAGAGCAGTACTTC
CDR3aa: CASSLDRAAGEQYF

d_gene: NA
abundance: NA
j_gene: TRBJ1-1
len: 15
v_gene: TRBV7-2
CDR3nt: TGTGCCAGCGAAACAGGTATTCTTCTGAACACTGAAGCTTTCTTT
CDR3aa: CASETGILLNTEAFF

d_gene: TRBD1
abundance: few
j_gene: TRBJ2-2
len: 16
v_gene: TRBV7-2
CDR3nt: TGTGCCAGCAGCTTTGGGGGACAGGGGAACACCGGGGAGCTGTTTTTT
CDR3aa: CASSFGGQGNTGELFF

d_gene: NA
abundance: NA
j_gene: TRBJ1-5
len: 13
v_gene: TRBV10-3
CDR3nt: TGTGCCATCAGTGAGTCCGGGATTCAGCCCCAGCATTTT
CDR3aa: CAISESGIQPQHF

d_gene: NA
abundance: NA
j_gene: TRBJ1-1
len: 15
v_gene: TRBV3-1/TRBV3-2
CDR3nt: TGTGCCAGCAGCTTTCACAGGGCTCCGAACACTGAAGCTTTCTTT
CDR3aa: CASSFHRAPNTEAFF

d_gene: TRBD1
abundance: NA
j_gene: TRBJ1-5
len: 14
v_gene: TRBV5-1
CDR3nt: TGCGCCAGCAGCCCCGGACAGGGTGATCAGCCCCAGCATTTT
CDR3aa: CASSPGQGDQPQHF

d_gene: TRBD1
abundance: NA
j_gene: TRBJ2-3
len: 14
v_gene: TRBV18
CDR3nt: TGTGCCAGCTCCACCAGGGGGAACACAGATACGCAGTATTTT
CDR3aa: CASSTRGNTDTQYF